This entry concerns a single T cell receptor (beta chain). The data belong to a study of T cell responses to AZD1222 COVID-19 vaccine. Sequencing was performed with immunoSEQ multiplex PCR; in TCRdb, only in-frame clones are kept and a portion is missing. The sample includes some 87,000 clones, more than 80% of them seen just once. Germline V gene lookup returns CDR1 SGHTA and CDR2 FQGNSA. V gave up 3 bases and J gave up 7 bases, with 15 bases separating them. This CDR3 spans 14 amino acids. Sequencing was performed on peripheral blood, taken on day 0 of AZD1222 vaccination. The rearrangement joins TRBV7-2 to TRBJ2-5; D may be TRBD1 (5 bases). The receptor's source is an adult in good health. CDR3 amino acids: CASSFRDSTGTQYF. The CDR3, as DNA: TGTGCCAGCAGCTTCCGCGACAGTACGGGGACCCAGTACTTC.